This TCR beta chain was found in a study of cytomegalovirus exposure and HLA in healthy donors (dated by TCRdb to between 2016 and 2019). Turning to the overall study: In an earlier analysis of roughly 590 of the donors, under 300 Gb of sequence data and 90 million to 120 million unique TCR beta sequences from 150 million to 200 million T cells were reported. An early release that covered fewer than 800 HLA-typed donors contained about 300 gigabases of sequencing data and about 84 million unique TCR sequences. Among the roughly 400 genotyped donors, roughly 80% belonged to the genetic ancestry cluster associated with self-reported Caucasian donors. The study aimed to test whether signatures of past pathogen exposure could be identified by cataloging public T cell receptors. Using immunosequencing, the study profiled T cell repertoires from approximately 700 subjects and related those repertoires to cytomegalovirus serostatus. A separate validation cohort of about 110 different subjects was used in addition to the roughly 720-subject first cohort. To predict cytomegalovirus infection status, the study combined high-throughput TCR immunosequencing, statistical association of individual TCRs with disease status, and machine learning. In a later analysis, previously published TCR beta repertoires from roughly 710 donors were re-analyzed and high-resolution HLA genotyping was added so that TCR occurrence patterns could be studied. The later analysis used no new phenotypic data to find candidate immune exposures, relying instead on TCR beta sequences and their occurrence across donors. An earlier analysis of 587 of the donors used high-throughput TCR beta sequencing to judge whether each TCR beta V gene segment behaved as functional or pseudogenic. Alongside the repertoire data, information on donor age, sex, ethnicity and CMV serostatus was compiled. In a later genetic analysis, genome-wide SNP genotypes for about 60% of the 666 donors were used, and that subset was treated as a discovery cohort. All discovery cohort repertoires had been generated on a single sequencing platform. HLA typing included class I and class II loci at four-digit resolution. The number of donors typed differed by locus, with roughly 620-630 for A, B, C, DRB1 and DQB1, about 500 for DQA1, about 610 for DPA1, and some 470 for DPB1. Roughly five DR-DQ haplotypes were treated as single units for association and clustering because of strong linkage in the cohort. On average, roughly 200,000 unique TCR beta nucleotide sequences were sequenced per donor among more than 350 genotyped donors of the cohort, with 15% to 20% of those sequences being non-productive. The full study reports these points: The classifier was reported to diagnose cytomegalovirus status with high specificity and sensitivity in both the original cohort and the validation cohort. The study listed 150 to 200 TCR beta chains as associated with cytomegalovirus. The cohort was sequenced for TCR beta chains only, and without alpha or paired-chain data the features that could be detected were limited. Strong co-occurrence of HLA alleles, especially DR and DQ, made assigning TCR associations to individual alleles difficult. According to a later analysis, most CMV-associated TCR beta chains appeared to be HLA-restricted, and the HLA associations seemed to be driven largely by CMV exposure. HLA typing was unavailable for some donors at each locus, so association tests used only the typed subset. In a later analysis, 15,000 to 20,000 TCR beta sequences were associated with specific HLA alleles at a false discovery rate of 0.05. Most TCR sequences were seen in very few donors, while some public TCRs were found in many individuals. Linkage disequilibrium might explain the correlated functional status among segregating V segments, but an unknown experimental factor could not be excluded. A further reported finding was that TCR beta sequences accurately predicted the HLA-A and HLA-B alleles for most subjects in the first cohort. In a later genetic analysis, fewer N-insertions in productive TCRs were reported among donors in an Asian-associated ancestry cluster than the 666-donor mean. For the cohort, immune exposure information was limited to CMV serostatus. An association between a missense DCLRE1C variant and V-gene and J-gene trimming of TCR beta chains was found in a later genetic analysis and replicated in an independent cohort. In a later analysis, the rate of TCR association differed among HLA loci, with DRB1 alleles having the most associated TCRs and HLA-C alleles having the fewest. A later analysis reported that several top co-occurrence clusters appeared linked to parvovirus B19, influenza, CMV and Epstein-Barr virus. Compared with equally common non-associated chains, HLA-associated TCR beta chains in a later analysis were more clonally expanded and had lower generation probabilities. Presence/absence analyses assumed roughly uniform sequencing depth across donors, an assumption that may not hold. Because the 87-base-pair reads could not distinguish some IMGT-functional V segments, including TRBV6-2 and TRBV6-3, those segments were excluded. The earlier analysis of a few hundred of the donors excluded seventeen rarely observed V segments, including chromosome 9 orphons, because counts were too low. A cluster of highly shared sequence variants was judged likely to be a technical artifact of the sequencing pipeline. The authors suggested that the approach could potentially be extended to other disease states and immunological phenotypes. An earlier analysis of several hundred of the donors showed that most TCR beta V segments appeared in productive rearrangements either about 87% or about 30% of the time, which broadly matched IMGT annotations. In vitro tests confirmed that a few of the cytomegalovirus-associated TCR beta chains recognize cytomegalovirus antigens.

Libraries were made using the immunoSEQ multiplex PCR assay. For the multiplex PCR, a mixture combining 60 forward primers for TCR Vbeta segments and 13 reverse primers for TCR Jbeta segments was used. Amplification of the CDR3 region of rearranged TCR beta genes was performed with a multiplex PCR assay on genomic DNA. The Illumina HiSeq System was used to sequence the amplified TCR beta libraries as 87-base-pair reads. The study's processing was this. A later analysis counted approximately 76 million unique TCR beta chains across the 500 to 850 repertoires, and 10 million to 12 million of these chains were shared by at least two donors. Raw reads were error-corrected and collapsed into unique sequences with a nearest-neighbor algorithm that merged closely related sequences to remove PCR and sequencing errors. Alignment of CDR3 sequences to IMGT reference sequences was used to assign V, D and J gene segments. For a sequence to be retained, at least a six-nucleotide match to both a V gene segment and a J gene segment was required. Rearrangements were called productive when the CDR3 lacked stop codons and stayed in frame with V and J; all others were non-productive. Following IMGT convention, CDR3 was defined as the stretch from the second conserved V-encoded cysteine to the conserved J-encoded phenylalanine. The earlier analysis of some 550 of the donors excluded any sequence lacking an unambiguous match to a single V gene segment. In an earlier analysis of several hundred of the donors, V segments were called functional above 56.7% productive rearrangements and were called segregating when the between-donor standard deviation exceeded 5%. To diagnose cytomegalovirus status from the catalog of TCR beta chain sequences, a statistical classification framework was built. V and J gene assignment, in a later analysis, came from comparing TCR nucleotide sequences with IMGT/GENE-DB human TR gene sequences. Using the TCRdist pipeline, a later analysis assigned CDR3 sequences along with most-parsimonious VDJ recombination scenarios. In a later analysis, every TCR beta chain was defined by the combination of its CDR3 amino acid sequence and its V-gene family, and reads without a unique V-gene family were dropped. As a way to deal with suspected cross-contamination and a sequencing artifact, a later analysis dropped more than 500 nucleotide sequences that were highly shared and had low generation probability. For each public chain, a later analysis derived a clonal expansion index from normalized ranks of inferred template counts within each repertoire. A later analysis computed generation probabilities with a VDJ recombination model fitted to out-of-frame rearrangements, and checked the results against IGoR. Hypergeometric tests were used in a later analysis to score TCR-TCR, TCR-HLA and TCR-CMV co-occurrence, with a repertoire-size bias correction applied to the TCR pairs. To estimate false discovery rates, a later analysis permuted the HLA or CMV assignments 20 times. In a later analysis, co-occurring TCRs were grouped using DBSCAN, and TCRdist sequence similarity was added for clustering within HLA-allele-positive subsets. Repertoires with fewer than 30,000 or more than 120,000 public chains, plus five repertoires with anomalous nucleotide sharing, were excluded from co-occurrence clustering. The source is immuneACCESS, and TCRdb retained only in-frame sequences with V and J called. Part of the clones is not carried over; for the studies checked, unresolved V genes explain less than half of this, and the remainder is unexplained. That table gives V, J and clone size, and the DNA gave D and trimming. Across this sample there are fewer than 350,000 clones, with approximately 90% seen only once. Jointly, the top ten make up about 2% of the sample.

In total, about 650 healthy bone marrow donors made up the cohort. At the time of sampling, every cohort member was nominally healthy, though immune exposures that went unrecorded were likely present. The donor tested CMV seronegative, placing the donor among the 350 or so seronegative members of the cohort. A peripheral blood sample was provided by each donor, and peripheral blood mononuclear cells were used for TCR beta sequencing. The Qiagen DNeasy Blood Extraction Kit was used to extract genomic DNA from the blood cell samples. A remark on this clone: Its binding antigen is unknown. No base quality values were provided; no much bigger clone lies one nucleotide off.

The CDR3, from cysteine to phenylalanine, totals 19 residues. Only the CDR3 DNA is retained, 57 bases long and in frame from the first base. The germline V gene gives CDR1 as MGHRA and CDR2 as YSYEKL. At the junction V is shortened by 1 base and J by 3 bases; bases outside the gene matches: 12. Sequences were obtained from PBMCs. The chain is assembled from TRBV4-1 and TRBJ1-6, and 7 bases in between align with TRBD1. This clonotype originated in a woman under 30 in good health and CMV-seronegative. The sequence in DNA is TGCGCCAGCAGCCAAGGAACCTACAGGGGCCCTATCTATAATTCACCCCTCCACTTT. It is translated as CASSQGTYRGPIYNSPLHF.